This entry is about one TCR beta chain. Germline lookup yields CDR1 MDHEN and CDR2 SYDVKM. V was cut by 2 bases and J by 10 bases, with 18 bases left in between. The CDR3 runs 16 residues. This sample is part of a study of blood T cell repertoires in COVID-19. Study overall: Sites across the United States, Italy and Spain contributed samples from acute and convalescent COVID-19.

Assay used: immunoSEQ multiplex PCR; TCRdb lists only in-frame clones, some missing. This sample has about 310,000 clones, with approximately 90% found just once. This receptor was identified in a man aged 18 to 29 with active or convalescent COVID-19. This chain connects TRBV28 to TRBJ1-6; no clear D gene. Sequencing was carried out using peripheral blood. This CDR3 is CASSLVQVGDGSPLHF. As DNA, the CDR3 is TGTGCCAGCAGTTTAGTCCAGGTCGGGGATGGGTCACCCCTCCACTTT. The full variable domain, its missing parts supplied by reference TRBV28 and TRBJ1-6, is DVKVTQSSRYLVKRTGEKVFLECVQDMDHENMFWYRQDPGLGLRLIYFSYDVKMKEKGDIPEGYSVSREKKERFSLILESASTNQTSMYLCASSLVQVGDGSPLHFGNGTRLTVT.